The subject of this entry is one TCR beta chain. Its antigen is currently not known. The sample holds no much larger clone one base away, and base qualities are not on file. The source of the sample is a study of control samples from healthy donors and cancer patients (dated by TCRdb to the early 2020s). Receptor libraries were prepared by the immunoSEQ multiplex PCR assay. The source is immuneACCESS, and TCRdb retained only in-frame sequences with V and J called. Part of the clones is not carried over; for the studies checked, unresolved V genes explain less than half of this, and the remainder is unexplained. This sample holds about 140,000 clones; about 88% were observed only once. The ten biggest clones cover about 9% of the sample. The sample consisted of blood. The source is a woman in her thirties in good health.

The sequenced DNA is TGTGCCATCAGTCAACCGCCCGGGACTAGTACCTACGAGCAGTACTTC. Its amino acids are CAISQPPGTSTYEQYF. The sequence joins TRBV10-3 to TRBJ2-7; 8 middle bases align to TRBD2. The CDR3 runs 16 residues from the cysteine to the phenylalanine. Only the CDR3 region is kept as DNA, spanning 48 bases read in frame from base 1. The germline V gene specifies ENHRY as CDR1 and SYGVKD as CDR2. Here V drops 5 bases and J drops 2 bases, and the junction holds 11 bases not matched to any gene.